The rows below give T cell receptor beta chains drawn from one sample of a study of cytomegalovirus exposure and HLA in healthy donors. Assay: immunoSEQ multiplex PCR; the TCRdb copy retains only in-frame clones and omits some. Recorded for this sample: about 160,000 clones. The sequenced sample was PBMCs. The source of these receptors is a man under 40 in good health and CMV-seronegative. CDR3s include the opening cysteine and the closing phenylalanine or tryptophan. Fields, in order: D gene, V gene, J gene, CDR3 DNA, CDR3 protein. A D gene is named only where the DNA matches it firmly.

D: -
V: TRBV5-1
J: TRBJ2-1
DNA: TGCGCCAGCAGCTTAGGCGGGAATGAGCAGTTCTTC
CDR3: CASSLGGNEQFF

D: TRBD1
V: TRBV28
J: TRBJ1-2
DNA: TGTGCCAGCAGTTTAAGTGCAGGGGGCTACTATGGCTACACCTTC
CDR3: CASSLSAGGYYGYTF

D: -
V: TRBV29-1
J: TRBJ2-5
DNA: TGCAGCGGACTCAGGGGAGAGGGAGAGACCCAGTACTTC
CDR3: CSGLRGEGETQYF

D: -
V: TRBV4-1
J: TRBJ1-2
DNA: TGCGCCAGCAGCCAGGCCCCGTCCACACCTAACTATGGCTACACCTTC
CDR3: CASSQAPSTPNYGYTF

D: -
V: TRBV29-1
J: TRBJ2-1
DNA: TGCAGCGTTGATAAAGGGGAAACCAATTACAATGAGCAGTTCTTC
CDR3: CSVDKGETNYNEQFF

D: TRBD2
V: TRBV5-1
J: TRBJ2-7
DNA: TGCGCCAGCAGCTTCGGGACTAGCGGCTACGAGCAGTACTTC
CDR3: CASSFGTSGYEQYF

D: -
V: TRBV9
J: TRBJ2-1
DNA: TGTGCCAGCAGCCCACAGGAGTTGTACAATGAGCAGTTCTTC
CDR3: CASSPQELYNEQFF

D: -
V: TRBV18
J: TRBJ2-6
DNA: TGTGCCAGCTCACCCTACAACGTCCTGACTTTC
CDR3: CASSPYNVLTF

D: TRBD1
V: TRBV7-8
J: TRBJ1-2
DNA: TGTGCCAGCAGCACAGGGGGCGATGGCTACACCTTC
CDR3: CASSTGGDGYTF

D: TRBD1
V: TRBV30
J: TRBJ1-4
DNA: TGTGCCTGGAACCGGGACAGGGAAAATGAAAAACTGTTTTTT
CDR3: CAWNRDRENEKLFF

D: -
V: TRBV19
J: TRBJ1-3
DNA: TGTGCCAGTAGTCGACAGGCGCCCTCTGGAAACACCATATATTTT
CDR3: CASSRQAPSGNTIYF

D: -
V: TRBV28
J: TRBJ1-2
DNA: TGTGCCAGCAGTTGGCTTGGCTATGGCTACACCTTC
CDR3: CASSWLGYGYTF

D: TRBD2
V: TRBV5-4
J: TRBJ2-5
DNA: TGTGCCAGCAGCGTGGTATCGACTAGCGGGCCACAAGAGACCCAGTACTTC
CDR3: CASSVVSTSGPQETQYF

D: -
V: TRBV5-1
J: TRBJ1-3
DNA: TGCGCCAGCAGCTTGGGAGACAGGGGAAACACCATATATTTT
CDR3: CASSLGDRGNTIYF

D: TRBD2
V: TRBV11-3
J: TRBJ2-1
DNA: TGTGCCAGCAGCCTTACTAGCGGGAGTGGCAATGAGCAGTTCTTC
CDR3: CASSLTSGSGNEQFF

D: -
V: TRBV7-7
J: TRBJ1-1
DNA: TGTGCCAGCAGCTCCGGGAGGGGCACTGAAGCTTTCTTT
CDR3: CASSSGRGTEAFF

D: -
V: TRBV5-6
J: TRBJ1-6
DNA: TGTGCCAGCAGCTTTAGGACTGGGACTATGAACAATTCACCCCTCCACTTT
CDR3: CASSFRTGTMNNSPLHF

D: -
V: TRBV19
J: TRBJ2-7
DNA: TGTGCCAGTATCGGACGGGATTACGAGCAGTACTTC
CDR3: CASIGRDYEQYF

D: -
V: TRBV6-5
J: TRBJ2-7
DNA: TGTGCCAGCAGTTACTCTCAGGGCAAAATCCACGAGCAGTACTTC
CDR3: CASSYSQGKIHEQYF

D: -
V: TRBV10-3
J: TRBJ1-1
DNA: TGTGCCATCAGTGTAGGGACAACTCAGAACACTGAAGCTTTCTTT
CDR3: CAISVGTTQNTEAFF

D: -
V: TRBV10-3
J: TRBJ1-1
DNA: TGTGCCAGCCAACAGGGGAACACTGAAGCTTTCTTT
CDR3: CASQQGNTEAFF

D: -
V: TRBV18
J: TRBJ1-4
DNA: TGTGCCAGCTCACCACTCGAGGCTACTAATGAAAAACTGTTTTTT
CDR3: CASSPLEATNEKLFF

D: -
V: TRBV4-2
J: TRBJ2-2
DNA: TGTGCCAGCAGCCAAGAGGTAGCGGTGAACACCGGGGAGCTGTTTTTT
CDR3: CASSQEVAVNTGELFF

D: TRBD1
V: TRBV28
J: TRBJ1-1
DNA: TGTGCCAGCAGTTTGACAGGGGTGAACACTGAAGCTTTCTTT
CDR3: CASSLTGVNTEAFF

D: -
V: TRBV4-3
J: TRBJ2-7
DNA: TGCGCCAGCAGCCAACACAGGGCTGGCGAGCAGTACTTC
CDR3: CASSQHRAGEQYF

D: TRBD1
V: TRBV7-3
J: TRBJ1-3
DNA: TGTGCCAGCAGCCCTATGGGACAGGGGAATGGGAACACCATATATTTT
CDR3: CASSPMGQGNGNTIYF

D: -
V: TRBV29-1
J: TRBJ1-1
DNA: TGCAGCGTTGAACCGGGGATGAACACTGAAGCTTTCTTT
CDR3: CSVEPGMNTEAFF

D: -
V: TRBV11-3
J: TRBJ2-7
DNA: TGTGCCAGCAGCCCTGCGGCCTACGAGCAGTACTTC
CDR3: CASSPAAYEQYF

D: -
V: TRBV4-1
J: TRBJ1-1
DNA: TGCGCCAGCAGCCAAGACCCAAGCATTGAAGCTTTCTTT
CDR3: CASSQDPSIEAFF

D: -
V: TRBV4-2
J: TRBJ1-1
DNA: TGTGCCAGCAGCCCACAGGCTATGAACACTGAAGCTTTCTTT
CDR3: CASSPQAMNTEAFF

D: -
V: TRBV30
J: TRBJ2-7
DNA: TGTGCCTGGAGTCCCCGGGGGACCCCCTACGAGCAGTACTTC
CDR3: CAWSPRGTPYEQYF

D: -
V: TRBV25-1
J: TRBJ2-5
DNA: TGTGCCAGCAGTGAAGCGACAGGCCCTGGGGAGACCCAGTACTTC
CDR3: CASSEATGPGETQYF

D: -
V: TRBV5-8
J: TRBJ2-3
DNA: TGTGCCAGCAGCTTCGCGGGGGCTAGCACAGATACGCAGTATTTT
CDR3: CASSFAGASTDTQYF

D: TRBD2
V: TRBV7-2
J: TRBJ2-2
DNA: TGTGCCAGCAGACTCCTAGGGGGGCTAGCGGGAGTAGGGGAGCTGTTTTTT
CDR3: CASRLLGGLAGVGELFF

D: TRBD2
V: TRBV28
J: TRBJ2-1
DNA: TGTGCCAGCACCTTAGCGGGAGGTAGGGGTAATGAGCGGTTCTTC
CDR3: CASTLAGGRGNERFF

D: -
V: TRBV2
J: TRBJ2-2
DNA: TGTGCCAGCAGGGGCTTCAGAACCGGGGAGCTGTTTTTT
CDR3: CASRGFRTGELFF

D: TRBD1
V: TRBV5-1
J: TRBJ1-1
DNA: TGCGCCAGCAGGACAGGGGGCGCGGGGACTGAAGCTTTCTTT
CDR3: CASRTGGAGTEAFF

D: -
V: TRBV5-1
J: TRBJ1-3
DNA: TGCGCCAGCAGCTACTCGGGGGCTGGAAACACCATATATTTT
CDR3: CASSYSGAGNTIYF

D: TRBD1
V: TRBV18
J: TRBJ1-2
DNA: TGTGCCAGCTCACCAGCAGGGGGTCATGGCTACACCTTC
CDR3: CASSPAGGHGYTF

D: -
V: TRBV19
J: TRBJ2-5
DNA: TGTGCCAGTAGTAAAACAGGGTTCCAAGAGACCCAGTACTTC
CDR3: CASSKTGFQETQYF

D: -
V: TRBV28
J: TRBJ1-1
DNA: TGTGCCAGCACGCTTTTAGCGGGGGCTGGAGGGGTAGCTTTCTTT
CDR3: CASTLLAGAGGVAFF

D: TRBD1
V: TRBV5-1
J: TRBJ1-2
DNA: TGCGCCAGCAGCTCCACAGACAGGGTCTATGGCTACACCTTC
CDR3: CASSSTDRVYGYTF